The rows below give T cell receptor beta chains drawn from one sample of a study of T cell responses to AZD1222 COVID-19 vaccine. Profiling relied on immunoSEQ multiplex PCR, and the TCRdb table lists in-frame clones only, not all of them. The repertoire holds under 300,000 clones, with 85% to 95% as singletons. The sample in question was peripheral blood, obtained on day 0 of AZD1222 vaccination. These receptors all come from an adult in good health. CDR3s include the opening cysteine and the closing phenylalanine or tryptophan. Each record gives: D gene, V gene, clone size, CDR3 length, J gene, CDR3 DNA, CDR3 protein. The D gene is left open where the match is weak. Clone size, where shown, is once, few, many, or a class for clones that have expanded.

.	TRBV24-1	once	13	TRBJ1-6	TGTGCCACCCGGAGCTCCTATAATTCACCCCTCCACTTT	CATRSSYNSPLHF
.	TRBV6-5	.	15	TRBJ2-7	TGTGCCAGCAGCGTTACGGGCCAGGGGAAGGGCGAGCAGTACTTC	CASSVTGQGKGEQYF
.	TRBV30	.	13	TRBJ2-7	TGTGCCTGGAGTTTGGGACTCCCCTACGAGCAGTACTTC	CAWSLGLPYEQYF
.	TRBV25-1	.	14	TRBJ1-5	TGTGCCAGCAGTGATAGTAAGGGCAATCAGCCCCAGCATTTT	CASSDSKGNQPQHF
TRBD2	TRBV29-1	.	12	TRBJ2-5	TGCAGCGCCGGGACTAGTTGGCAGACCCAGTACTTC	CSAGTSWQTQYF
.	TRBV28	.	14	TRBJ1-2	TGTGCCAGCAGTGCCTCCGGACAGATCTATGGCTACACCTTC	CASSASGQIYGYTF
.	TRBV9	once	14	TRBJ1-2	TGTGCCAGCAGCGTAGATCATTCCAACTATGGCTACACCTTC	CASSVDHSNYGYTF
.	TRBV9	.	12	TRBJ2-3	TGTGCCAGCAGCGCCCAGTCAGATACGCAGTATTTT	CASSAQSDTQYF
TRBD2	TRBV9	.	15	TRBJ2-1	TGTGCCAGCAGCATTAGCGGGGGCTCCTACAATGAGCAGTTCTTC	CASSISGGSYNEQFF
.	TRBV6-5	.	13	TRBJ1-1	TGTGCCAGCAGTTACCGCAGAAACACTGAAGCTTTCTTT	CASSYRRNTEAFF
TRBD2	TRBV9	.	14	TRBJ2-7	TGTGCCAGCAGCAAACGACTAGCGGGGTACGAGCAGTACTTC	CASSKRLAGYEQYF
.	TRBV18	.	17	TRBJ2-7	TGTGCCAGCTCACCACAGGGGGGAGGGAACCCCTCCTACGAGCAGTACTTC	CASSPQGGGNPSYEQYF
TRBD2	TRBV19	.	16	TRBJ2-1	TGTGCCAGTAGCCTAACTAGCGGGAGAACCTACAATGAGCAGTTCTTC	CASSLTSGRTYNEQFF
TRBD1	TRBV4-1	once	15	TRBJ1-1	TGCGCCAGCAGGCCACCGGGACAGGGTGACACTGAAGCTTTCTTT	CASRPPGQGDTEAFF
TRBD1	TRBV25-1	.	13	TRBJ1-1	TGTGCCAGCAGTGACAGGGGGCTCACTGAAGCTTTCTTT	CASSDRGLTEAFF
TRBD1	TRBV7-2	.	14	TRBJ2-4	TGTGCCAGCAGCATGGACAGGGGTACTAGCATTCAGTACTTC	CASSMDRGTSIQYF